Shown below are 32 T cell receptor beta chains from a single sample sequenced in a study of blood T cells in healthy people across ages. Primed by a sample-barcoded 5' primer and a J-beta primer mix, a second PCR proceeded for roughly 7 to 12 cycles. TCRdb reprocessed the 5' RACE reads via MiXCR and lists one record per CDR3 protein. The table shows 600,000 or so distinct CDR3 sequences, with roughly 21% occurring only once. The specimen sequenced was blood. These receptors all come from a man between 70 and 80 years old in good health.

This clonotype was seen more than once but under ten times. The gene calls are TRBV29-1 and TRBJ2-5; TRBD2 matches at 11 bases. This CDR3 has 14 amino acids. CDR1 SQVTM and CDR2 ANQGSEA come from the germline V gene. The ends lost 6 bases at V and 2 bases at J; junction bases unmatched: 5. CDR3 protein: CSVVAGGKQETQYF. CDR3 coding DNA: TGCAGCGTCGTAGCGGGAGGGAAGCAAGAGACCCAGTACTTC.

The chain recombines TRBV20-1 with TRBJ2-3; 7 bases fit TRBD1. Germline V gene data show CDR1 as DFQATT and CDR2 as SNEGSKA (reference sequence). This CDR3 region has 16 residues. J lost 3 bases, V lost 0 bases, and 9 bases had no gene match. The CDR3 region has the DNA TGCAGTGCTAGAGACCCAAACAGGGGTATGACAGATACGCAGTATTTT. This gives the protein CSARDPNRGMTDTQYF.

A single count supports this clonotype. The rearrangement joins TRBV28 to TRBJ2-3, with D possibly being TRBD2 (5 bases). The CDR3 is 14 amino acids. Trimming pared 5 bases from V and 6 bases from J, leaving 15 bases between. Germline CDR1 reads MDHEN; CDR2 reads SYDVKM. The CDR3 DNA is TGTGCCAGCAGTCCGCAAGGTGGGGAGGATACGCAGTATTTT. Its translation: CASSPQGGEDTQYF.

The chain uses TRBV7-9 and TRBJ2-5; possibly TRBD1 for D (5 bases). Per germline, CDR1 SEHNR and CDR2 FQNEAQ (reference sequence). CDR3 length: 14 amino acids. The V end lost 5 bases, the J end lost 8 bases, and 18 bases lay between the germline ends. For the CDR3, the DNA is TGTGCCAGCAGCCCACAAGGTGCAGGGAATACCCAGTACTTC. This gives the protein CASSPQGAGNTQYF.

The genes are TRBV28 and TRBJ2-7, with D possibly being TRBD1 (6 bases). V was trimmed by 3 bases and J by 3 bases, leaving 9 bases between them. CDR1 MDHEN and CDR2 SYDVKM come from the germline V gene. The CDR3 runs to 13 residues. In DNA, the CDR3 is TGTGCCAGCAGTTTCAGGGGTATCTACGAGCAGTACTTC. It encodes CASSFRGIYEQYF.

This clonotype was counted ten times or more. This rearrangement joins TRBV12-3 or TRBV12-4 to TRBJ2-5; D is possibly TRBD2 (5 bases). CDR3 length: 17 amino acids. Between the trimmed V and J ends, which lost 5 bases and 1 base, there was a span of 20 bases. This chain's CDR3 is CASSPERAGVGQETQYF. In DNA form, the CDR3 reads TGTGCCAGCAGTCCCGAAAGGGCGGGTGTTGGCCAAGAGACCCAGTACTTC.

CDR3 residues: CASSSPGLNTGELFF. CDR3 coding DNA: TGTGCCAGCAGCTCCCCGGGACTTAACACCGGGGAGCTGTTTTTT. The rearrangement joins TRBV3-1 to TRBJ2-2, with D tentatively TRBD2 (6 bases). This CDR3 spans 15 amino acids. V lost 5 bases and J 2 bases, leaving 12 bases between the germline ends. Germline lookup yields CDR1 LGHDT and CDR2 YNNKEL (reference sequence).

This clonotype was observed a few times. CDR3 nucleotides: TGTGCCATCAGTGTAGGTGCAGGGGGCTACGAGCAGTACTTC. It is translated as CAISVGAGGYEQYF. This sequence joins TRBV10-3 and TRBJ2-7; 7 bases are shared with TRBD1. J lost 3 bases, V lost 4 bases, and 6 bases had no gene match. Germline assignment: CDR1 ENHRY and CDR2 SYGVKD. There are 14 residues in the CDR3.

There are a few counts of this clonotype. The chain is built from TRBV7-2 and TRBJ2-7; possibly TRBD2 for D (5 bases). Trimming pared 1 base from V and 4 bases from J, leaving 14 bases between. The CDR3 loop spans 15 amino acids. The germline V gene encodes CDR1 SGHTA and CDR2 FQGNSA. In nucleotides, the CDR3 is TGTGCCAGCAGCTTAGATGGCTGGGAGAGTTACGAGCAGTACTTC. Its translation is CASSLDGWESYEQYF.

The table lists this clonotype with a few counts. The rearrangement joins TRBV29-1 to TRBJ2-5; 7 positions match TRBD1. Germline V gene data show CDR1 as SQVTM and CDR2 as ANQGSEA. This CDR3 comprises 13 residues. V gave up 3 bases and J gave up 7 bases; unmatched junction bases: 8. CDR3 loop: CSVDRGQDGTQYF. For the CDR3, the DNA is TGCAGCGTTGACCGAGGACAGGATGGGACCCAGTACTTC. The full variable domain, rest sourced from reference TRBV29-1 and TRBJ2-5, is SAVISQKPSRDICQRGTSLTIQCQVDSQVTMMFWYRQQPGQSLTLIATANQGSEATYESGFVIDKFPISRPNLTFSTLTVSNMSPEDSSIYLCSVDRGQDGTQYFGPGTRLLVL.

This clonotype came up a few times. CDR3 amino acids: CASSANAGNYGYTF. In DNA form, the CDR3 reads TGTGCCAGCAGTGCCAACGCAGGGAACTATGGCTACACCTTC. V gene TRBV25-1 combines with J gene TRBJ1-2; the D gene is possibly TRBD1 (5 bases). This CDR3 region has 14 residues. With 4 bases removed from V and 2 bases from J, the gap between germline ends came to 11 bases. Germline CDR1 reads MGHDK; CDR2 reads SYGVNS.

This clonotype came up a few times. The V call is TRBV20-1, the J call TRBJ2-5, with 12 nucleotides matching TRBD2. Matching the DNA end better, TRBJ2-1 makes the J call doubtful. The CDR3 is 15 amino acids. Germline-derived CDR1 and CDR2 are DFQATT and SNEGSKA (reference sequence). DNA of the CDR3: TGCAGTGCTAGAGAGCAACTAGCGGGAGGCAATGAGCAGTTCTTC. This translates into CSAREQLAGGNEQFF.

This clonotype was recorded a few times. The genes are TRBV4-3 and TRBJ2-7, with a weak D call TRBD2 (6 bases). CDR3 length: 16 amino acids. The germline V gene encodes CDR1 LGHNA and CDR2 YSLEER. Deletions cut 2 bases from V and 0 bases from J, with 14 bases between. CDR3 protein: CASSQSLGGNSYEQYF. CDR3 coding DNA: TGCGCCAGCAGCCAATCCCTCGGGGGAAACTCCTACGAGCAGTACTTC.

The rearrangement joins TRBV12-3 or TRBV12-4 to TRBJ1-2; 8 nucleotides agree with TRBD1. This CDR3 has 15 amino acids. V was clipped by 6 bases and J by 3 bases; unmatched bases: 9. The DNA of the CDR3 is TGTGCCAGCAGATTGACAGGACAGGGCCACTATGGCTACACCTTC. It specifies CASRLTGQGHYGYTF.

This clonotype showed up just a few times. The chain links TRBV5-1 to TRBJ2-3; D gene uncertain. V lost 4 bases to trimming and J lost 4 bases, with 19 bases between them. Germline loops: CDR1 SGHRS, CDR2 YFSETQ. The CDR3 has 16 residues. CDR3 bases: TGCGCCAGCAGCCAAGATGGACCCGAAGTTTCAGATACGCAGTATTTT. Its protein is CASSQDGPEVSDTQYF.

A remark on this clonotype: Germline is not matched at one junction end, which may reflect a read error. The V gene is TRBV12-3 or TRBV12-4, the J gene TRBJ2-7, with 8 bases aligning to TRBD2. The CDR3 loop spans 18 amino acids. CDR3 in amino acids: CASSFGRGLSGDPYEQCF. The CDR3 DNA is TGTGCCAGCAGTTTCGGGCGGGGGCTTAGCGGGGACCCCTACGAGCAGTGCTTC.

This clonotype has a handful of counts. The J gene is TRBJ1-2, the V gene TRBV3-1; D is unclear. Germline values: CDR1 LGHDT, CDR2 YNNKEL (reference sequence). V lost 0 bases and J lost 2, with 7 bases in between. CDR3 size: 14 residues. DNA of the CDR3: TGTGCCAGCAGCCAAGACCTCCAAAACTATGGCTACACCTTC. It specifies CASSQDLQNYGYTF. Full variable domain (outside the CDR3, taken from reference TRBV3-1 and TRBJ1-2): DTAVSQTPKYLVTQMGNDKSIKCEQNLGHDTMYWYKQDSKKFLKIMFSYNNKELIINETVPNRFSPKSPDKAHLNLHINSLELGDSAVYFCASSQDLQNYGYTFGSGTRLTVV.

This clonotype was observed a few times. The chain is built from TRBV29-1 and TRBJ2-3; TRBD2 matches 8 bases. CDR3 length: 14 residues. Trimming at V came to 3 bases and at J to 4 bases, leaving 6 bases not matched to a gene. Germline V gives CDR1 SQVTM, CDR2 ANQGSEA. The CDR3 is CSVDLGRASDTQYF. The CDR3, as DNA: TGCAGCGTTGACCTCGGGAGGGCCTCAGATACGCAGTATTTT.

This clonotype was seen a few times. V is TRBV9 and J is TRBJ2-1, with 7 bases identical to TRBD2. The CDR3 loop spans 16 amino acids. The V and J ends lost 2 bases and 1 base, in that order; junction bases with no gene match: 6. Germline V lookup: CDR1 SGDLS, CDR2 YYNGEE. Written as DNA, the CDR3 is TGTGCCAGCAGCGTCTACAGCGGGATTTCCTACAATGAGCAGTTCTTC. It yields the protein CASSVYSGISYNEQFF.

This clonotype was detected many times. The DNA of the CDR3 is TGCAGTGCTAGCGGGGGTATAGCCTACAATGAGCAGTTCTTC. This gives the protein CSASGGIAYNEQFF. The chain joins TRBV20-1 to TRBJ2-1; possibly TRBD2 for D (6 bases). The CDR3 runs 14 residues. The germline gives CDR1 DFQATT, CDR2 SNEGSKA (reference sequence). Trimming cost V 3 bases and J 2 bases, with 11 bases left between them.

This clonotype was observed a few times. This chain links TRBV7-3 with TRBJ2-1; possibly TRBD1 or TRBD2 for D (5 bases each). Germline V gene lookup returns CDR1 SGHTA and CDR2 FQGTGA. This CDR3 has 17 amino acids. V was shortened by 2 bases and J by 0 bases, with 14 bases between the two germline ends. The CDR3, as DNA: TGTGCCAGCAGCTTATATCCTGGGGGTTCCTCCTACAATGAGCAGTTCTTC. Its translation: CASSLYPGGSSYNEQFF.

In this sample, this clonotype turned up a few times. This chain links TRBV29-1 with TRBJ2-5, with 12 bases that match TRBD2. The J call may be wrong; the DNA end is better matched by TRBJ2-7. The CDR3 is 15 residues long. Germline-derived CDR1 and CDR2 are SQVTM and ANQGSEA. The CDR3 DNA is TGCAGCGCTGTTCTAGCGGGAGGGCCCTCCTACGAGCAGTACTTC. Translation gives CSAVLAGGPSYEQYF.

The gene calls are TRBV9 and TRBJ2-2, with D possibly matching TRBD2 (6 bases). The length of the CDR3 is 17 residues. Trimming cost V 0 bases and J 3 bases, with 15 bases left between them. Germline assignment: CDR1 SGDLS and CDR2 YYNGEE. The CDR3 nucleotides read TGTGCCAGCAGCGTAGATCTGCTAGCGATATACACCGGGGAGCTGTTTTTT. As protein: CASSVDLLAIYTGELFF.

This clonotype showed up just a few times. The chain employs TRBV4-2 and TRBJ2-1; D gene unclear. Trimming removed 1 base from V and 5 bases from J, with 6 bases in between. This CDR3 is 13 amino acids long. The germline gives CDR1 LGHNA, CDR2 YNFKEQ. In DNA, the CDR3 is TGTGCCAGCAGCCAAGTTGGAGACAATGAGCAGTTCTTC. This gives the protein CASSQVGDNEQFF.

At least ten counts were recorded for this clonotype. V usage is TRBV28 and J usage is TRBJ1-4; 7 nucleotides agree with TRBD1. Germline CDR1 reads MDHEN; CDR2 reads SYDVKM. This CDR3 has 15 amino acids. V gave up 6 bases and J gave up 4 bases; unmatched junction bases: 8. This chain's CDR3 is CASRSAGTDNEKLFF. CDR3 DNA sequence: TGTGCCAGCAGATCCGCCGGGACAGATAATGAAAAACTGTTTTTT.

The chain uses TRBV5-1 and TRBJ2-7; 8 nucleotides align to TRBD2. Germline CDR1 SGHRS, CDR2 YFSETQ. CDR3 length: 16 residues. The V and J ends lost 2 bases and 2 bases, in that order; junction bases with no gene match: 9. The CDR3: CASSFVVAGFAYEQYF. CDR3 nucleotides: TGCGCCAGCAGCTTTGTAGTAGCGGGATTTGCCTACGAGCAGTACTTC.

This clonotype has just a few counts. V usage is TRBV6-6 and J usage is TRBJ2-7, with 9 bases fitting TRBD2. Germline CDR1 MNHNY, CDR2 SVGAGI (reference sequence). There are 14 residues in the CDR3. After removal of 5 bases from V and 2 bases from J, the junction contained 4 bases not matched to a gene. The chain's CDR3 is CASSPAGGTYEQYF. The CDR3 nucleotides are TGTGCCAGCAGTCCAGCGGGAGGTACCTACGAGCAGTACTTC.

The V call is TRBV5-1, the J call TRBJ2-5; D not certain. The CDR3 is 12 amino acids. Trimming stripped 4 bases from V and 0 bases from J, with 4 bases between. CDR1 and CDR2 from the germline V gene are SGHRS and YFSETQ. The CDR3 is CASSDDQETQYF. CDR3 DNA: TGCGCCAGCAGCGATGACCAAGAGACCCAGTACTTC.

This chain links TRBV29-1 with TRBJ2-3; D gene uncertain. The CDR3 sequence is 13 residues long. Per the germline V gene, CDR1 is SQVTM and CDR2 is ANQGSEA. V lost 2 bases to trimming and J lost 0 bases, with 6 bases between them. Here the CDR3 reads CSVENISTDTQYF. The CDR3 nucleotides read TGCAGCGTTGAAAACATAAGCACAGATACGCAGTATTTT.

The chain carries TRBV20-1 and TRBJ2-1; 7 nucleotides line up with TRBD2. The V and J ends lost 0 bases and 1 base, in that order; junction bases with no gene match: 6. CDR1 and CDR2 from the germline V gene are DFQATT and SNEGSKA (reference sequence). The length of the CDR3 is 16 residues. For the CDR3, the DNA is TGCAGTGCTAGAGATCTGACTAGCCGGTCCTACAATGAGCAGTTCTTC. It yields the protein CSARDLTSRSYNEQFF.

CDR3 DNA: TGTGCCAGTAGTATGGACAGCCTTAAAGAGACCCAGTACTTC. This encodes CASSMDSLKETQYF. The V gene is TRBV19, the J gene TRBJ2-5, with D tentatively TRBD1 (6 bases). The CDR3 totals 14 residues. Germline V gene sequence: CDR1 LNHDA, CDR2 SQIVND (reference sequence). V was clipped by 3 bases and J by 3 bases, with 11 bases between them.

This clonotype was seen a few times. J is TRBJ2-5 and V is TRBV5-6, with 11 nucleotides matching TRBD2. The tail of the sequence fits TRBJ2-7 better, so the J call may be wrong. Germline-derived CDR1 and CDR2 are SGHDT and YYEEEE. The CDR3 has 17 residues. DNA for the CDR3: TGTGCCAGCAGCTCCGGGACTAGCGGTAGAATTCGCGCCGAGCAGTACTTC. Its protein is CASSSGTSGRIRAEQYF.